Listed below are T cell receptor beta chains from one sample, sequenced in a study of technical replicates of blood from a few donors. The data were produced by immunoSEQ multiplex PCR, yet TCRdb's version contains in-frame clones alone and is incomplete. Of about 12,000 clones listed, approximately 94% were seen once; the top ten hold more than 9%. What was sequenced was PBMCs. These receptor sequences come from a human donor in good health. CDR3s include the opening cysteine and the closing phenylalanine or tryptophan. The D gene is left open where the match is weak. The size of a clone is reported for some rows only, either as once, few or many, or as a class for expanded clones.

v_gene	d_gene	j_gene	abundance	len	CDR3aa	CDR3nt
TRBV7-6	TRBD2	TRBJ2-1	-	20	CASSLEAPRTSGSSYNEQFF	TGTGCCAGCAGCTTAGAAGCCCCCCGGACTAGCGGGAGCTCCTACAATGAGCAGTTCTTC
TRBV27	TRBD2	TRBJ2-7	-	17	CASSSLAGASTLLEQYF	TGTGCCAGCAGTTCTCTAGCGGGAGCGTCTACGTTGCTTGAGCAGTACTTC
TRBV29-1	TRBD2	TRBJ2-3	-	14	CSVDRTSGVDTQYF	TGCAGCGTTGATCGGACTAGCGGTGTCGATACGCAGTATTTT
TRBV7-9	-	TRBJ1-1	-	11	CASSSQIEAFF	TGTGCCAGCAGCTCGCAGATTGAAGCTTTCTTT
TRBV29-1	-	TRBJ2-2	-	14	CSVVLRHNTGELFF	TGCAGCGTTGTTCTGAGACACAACACCGGGGAGCTGTTTTTT
TRBV18	TRBD1	TRBJ1-2	-	13	CASSLNGQGGYTF	TGTGCCAGCTCCCTCAACGGACAGGGCGGCTACACCTTC
TRBV4-1	TRBD2	TRBJ2-5	once	19	CASSQNPGLAASPQETQYF	TGCGCCAGCAGCCAAAATCCGGGACTAGCGGCTTCACCTCAAGAGACCCAGTACTTC
TRBV15	-	TRBJ1-5	once	17	CATSRDPTGASNQPQHF	TGTGCCACCAGCAGAGACCCGACAGGTGCAAGCAATCAGCCCCAGCATTTT
TRBV11-2	-	TRBJ2-5	once	14	CASSNKARGETQYF	TGTGCCAGCAGCAACAAGGCGCGGGGAGAGACCCAGTACTTC
TRBV29-1	TRBD2	TRBJ2-2	once	15	CSVHIAGANTGELFF	TGCAGCGTCCACATAGCGGGGGCGAACACCGGGGAGCTGTTTTTT
TRBV6-1	TRBD1	TRBJ1-2	-	14	CASTRTGVGYGYTF	TGTGCCAGCACCCGGACAGGGGTGGGCTATGGCTACACCTTC
TRBV6-1	TRBD1	TRBJ2-5	once	14	CASSRGQNQETQYF	TGTGCCAGCAGTAGGGGACAGAACCAAGAGACCCAGTACTTC
TRBV19	TRBD2	TRBJ2-1	-	16	CASSRSSSGNYNEQFF	TGTGCCAGTAGTAGGTCGTCTAGCGGCAACTACAATGAGCAGTTCTTC
TRBV6-1	TRBD2	TRBJ2-7	-	15	CASSEARGATYEQYF	TGTGCCAGCAGTGAAGCGCGGGGGGCAACCTACGAGCAGTACTTC
TRBV7-6	-	TRBJ2-7	-	14	CASSPRYGRGEQYF	TGTGCCAGCAGCCCGCGGTACGGGCGGGGCGAGCAGTACTTC
TRBV2	-	TRBJ2-3	-	14	CASSLDTSTDTQYF	TGTGCCAGCAGTCTGGACACTAGCACAGATACGCAGTATTTT
TRBV11-2	TRBD2	TRBJ2-1	once	15	CASSLAGLPNNEQFF	TGTGCCAGCAGCTTAGCGGGACTACCGAACAATGAGCAGTTCTTC
TRBV5-1	-	TRBJ2-6	-	16	CASSLAGGAGANVLTF	TGCGCCAGCAGCTTGGCCGGAGGCGCTGGGGCCAACGTCCTGACTTTC
TRBV5-1	TRBD1	TRBJ2-3	-	14	CASSSQGAGDTQYF	TGCGCCAGCAGCTCACAGGGGGCAGGGGATACGCAGTATTTT